The T cell receptor (beta chain) described here comes from a study of shared T cell receptors in the human thymus. The protocol was immunoSEQ multiplex PCR, while the TCRdb copy is restricted to in-frame clones and leaves out a portion. The sample shows 500,000 to 850,000 clones, approximately 89% of them seen only once. The sample was also reused in another study, on human thymus T cells.

The TCR was taken from a boy under three years old with a congenital heart defect. Sequenced: thymocytes.

The CDR3 DNA is TGTGCCAGCAGCCCCCGGGACAGCCTCTCCTACGAGCAGTACTTC. Its translation is CASSPRDSLSYEQYF. The chain employs TRBV11-2 and TRBJ2-7; 7 bases map to TRBD1. The germline V gene encodes CDR1 SGHAT and CDR2 FQNNGV. The CDR3 totals 15 residues. The ends lost 5 bases at V and 0 bases at J; junction bases unmatched: 7.